These 14 T cell receptor beta chains share one sample of origin, sequenced in a study of blood T cell repertoires in COVID-19. Measured with immunoSEQ multiplex PCR; TCRdb has only the in-frame clones, and not every one. The sample records about 160,000 clones, around 80% being singletons. The sample comprised peripheral blood. The origin of the receptors is a man in his fifties or sixties with active or convalescent COVID-19.

The rearrangement uses TRBV11-2 and TRBJ2-7; TRBD2 agrees at 9 bases. V lost 3 bases and J lost 3; bases outside the gene matches: 12. This CDR3 region has 17 residues. Germline-derived CDR1 and CDR2 are SGHAT and FQNNGV. CDR3 in amino acids: CASSLLLAGENRYEQYF. CDR3 bases: TGTGCCAGCAGCTTGTTGTTAGCGGGGGAAAACCGCTACGAGCAGTACTTC.

The rearrangement joins TRBV12-3 or TRBV12-4 to TRBJ1-2; perhaps TRBD1 as D (6 bases). CDR3 length equals 13 residues. Trimming pared 7 bases from V and 7 bases from J, leaving 16 bases between. The CDR3 DNA is TGTGCCAGCACCTACCAGGGGAGAAGTGGCTACACCTTC. It is translated as CASTYQGRSGYTF.

The chain recombines TRBV18 with TRBJ1-3, with unresolved D. CDR3 length: 14 amino acids. CDR1 and CDR2 (germline): KGHSH, LQKENI. Trimming took 3 bases from V and 2 from J, leaving 8 bases between them. The DNA for the CDR3 is TGTGCCAGCTCACCTGGGCAGACTGGAAACACCATATATTTT. Its protein product is CASSPGQTGNTIYF. Combining the CDR3 with reference TRBV18 and TRBJ1-3 gives the whole variable domain NAGVMQNPRHLVRRRGQEARLRCSPMKGHSHVYWYRQLPEEGLKFMVYLQKENIIDESGMPKERFSAEFPKEGPSILRIQQVVRGDSAAYFCASSPGQTGNTIYFGEGSWLTVV.

The chain carries TRBV18 and TRBJ1-2, with 7 nucleotides matching TRBD1. V shed 3 bases and J 4 bases; nucleotides not matched to a gene: 8. CDR1 is KGHSH, CDR2 LQKENI, per germline. The CDR3 contains 15 residues. As DNA, the CDR3 is TGTGCCAGCTCACCGGGACAGAATACAGTCTATGGCTACACCTTC. It is translated as CASSPGQNTVYGYTF.

This sequence joins TRBV12-3 or TRBV12-4 and TRBJ2-2; a possible D gene is TRBD1 (6 bases). Trimming shortened V by 11 bases and J by 3 bases, and 13 bases separated the two germline ends. The CDR3 runs 13 residues. This CDR3 is CAAKRGYTGELFF. The CDR3 nucleotides read TGTGCCGCGAAAAGGGGGTACACCGGGGAGCTGTTTTTT.

The chain uses TRBV3-1 (or the pseudogene TRBV3-2) and TRBJ1-4; 8 bases are a match to TRBD1. Unmatched junction bases numbered 0, after V lost 1 base and J lost 2 bases. The CDR3 extends over 15 amino acids. CDR1 and CDR2 from the germline V gene are LGHDT and YNNKEL (reference sequence). The CDR3 DNA follows: TGTGCCAGCAGCCAAGGGGACAGGACTAATGAAAAACTGTTTTTT. Protein product: CASSQGDRTNEKLFF.

The V gene is TRBV5-4, the J gene TRBJ2-3, with 13 bases lining up with TRBD2. V lost 3 bases and J lost 2; bases outside the gene matches: 3. The CDR3 loop spans 16 amino acids. The V gene's germline CDR1 is SGHNT and CDR2 YYREEE (reference sequence). CDR3 protein: CASSWTSGGHTDTQYF. The CDR3 DNA reads as TGTGCCAGCAGCTGGACTAGCGGGGGCCACACAGATACGCAGTATTTT.

The chain is built from TRBV2 and TRBJ1-6; TRBD1 is a possible D gene (5 bases). The CDR3 extends over 15 amino acids. V lost 4 bases, J lost 10 bases, and 17 bases lay in between. Per germline, CDR1 SNHLY and CDR2 FYNNEI. The CDR3 nucleotides read TGTGCCAGCAGTGTGGGGGGTTTAGTCGGATCACCCCTCCACTTT. Its protein product is CASSVGGLVGSPLHF.

This rearrangement joins TRBV7-3 to TRBJ2-1; 7 bases line up with TRBD1. Germline V gene data show CDR1 as SGHTA and CDR2 as FQGTGA. V was pared by 5 bases and J by 5 bases, with 6 bases of the junction left unmatched. This CDR3 has 14 residues. CDR3 residues: CASSARGLNNEQFF. The CDR3 region has the DNA TGTGCCAGCAGCGCAAGGGGGCTCAACAATGAGCAGTTCTTC. The whole variable domain, remainder taken from reference TRBV7-3 and TRBJ2-1, is GAGVSQTPSNKVTEKGKYVELRCDPISGHTALYWYRQSLGQGPEFLIYFQGTGAADDSGLPNDRFFAVRPEGSVSTLKIQRTERGDSAVYLCASSARGLNNEQFFGPGTRLTVL.

V and J are TRBV2 and TRBJ1-2; 8 bases fit TRBD1. CDR3 length equals 13 residues. Germline assignment: CDR1 SNHLY and CDR2 FYNNEI. The V and J ends lost 4 bases and 4 bases, in that order; junction bases with no gene match: 2. CDR3: CASSATGGYGYTF. The CDR3 bases are TGTGCCAGCAGTGCAACAGGGGGCTATGGCTACACCTTC.

This chain uses TRBV12-3 or TRBV12-4 with TRBJ2-7, with TRBD1 identical over 9 bases. V gave up 4 bases and J gave up 6 bases; unmatched junction bases: 4. This CDR3 has 13 amino acids. The CDR3 region is CASSWDRVGEQYF. For the CDR3, the DNA is TGTGCCAGCAGTTGGGACAGGGTCGGCGAGCAGTACTTC.

J is TRBJ1-2 and V is TRBV5-1; 8 nucleotides agree with TRBD1. With V trimmed by 1 base and J by 3 bases, 2 bases remained unmatched. The CDR3 covers 14 residues. Germline CDR1 is SGHRS and CDR2 is YFSETQ. This CDR3 is CASSLQGADYGYTF. The DNA of the CDR3 is TGCGCCAGCAGCTTGCAGGGGGCTGACTATGGCTACACCTTC.

The chain uses TRBV5-1 and TRBJ2-6; no firm D call. Looked up from germline, CDR1 is SGHRS and CDR2 is YFSETQ. The CDR3 has 18 residues. V dropped 0 bases and J dropped 4 bases, with 17 bases sitting between them. The CDR3 region has the DNA TGCGCCAGCAGCTTGGTATTATATAATTTGGCCGGGGCCAACGTCCTGACTTTC. Translating gives CASSLVLYNLAGANVLTF.

This clone was counted between two and nine times. CDR3 DNA sequence: TGTGCCAGTAGACTCGGACAGAAGAGCTCTGGAAACACCATATATTTT. Amino acid sequence: CASRLGQKSSGNTIYF. This chain joins TRBV19 and TRBJ1-3, with D possibly TRBD1 on 6 matching bases. Trimming left V 6 bases short and J 0 bases short, with 15 bases between. The CDR3 is 16 residues long. CDR1 and CDR2 from the germline V gene are LNHDA and SQIVND (reference sequence).